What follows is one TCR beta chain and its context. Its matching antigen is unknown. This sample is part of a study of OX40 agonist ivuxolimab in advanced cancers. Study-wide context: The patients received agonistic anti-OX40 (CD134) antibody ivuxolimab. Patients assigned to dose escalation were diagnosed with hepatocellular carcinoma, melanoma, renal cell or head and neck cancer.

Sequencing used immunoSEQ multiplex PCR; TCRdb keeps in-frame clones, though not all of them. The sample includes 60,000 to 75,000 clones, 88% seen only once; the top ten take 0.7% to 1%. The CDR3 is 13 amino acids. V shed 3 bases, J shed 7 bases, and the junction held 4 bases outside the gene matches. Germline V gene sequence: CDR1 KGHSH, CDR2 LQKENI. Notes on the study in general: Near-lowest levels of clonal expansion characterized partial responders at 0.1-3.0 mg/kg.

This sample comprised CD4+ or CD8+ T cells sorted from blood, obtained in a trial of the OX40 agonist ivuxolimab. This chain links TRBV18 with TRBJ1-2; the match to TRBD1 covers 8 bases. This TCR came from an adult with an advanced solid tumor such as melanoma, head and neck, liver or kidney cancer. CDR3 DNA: TGTGCCAGCTCACCCGGACAGGGCGGTGGCTACACCTTC. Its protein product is CASSPGQGGGYTF.